This TCR beta chain was sequenced in a study of cytomegalovirus exposure and HLA in healthy donors. Across the whole study: Approximately 190 million T cells yielded over 90 million unique TCR beta sequences in earlier analysis. Findings and limits, study-wide: V- and J-gene trimming in TCR beta was tied to a missense DCLRE1C variant by an analysis performed later. As a later analysis showed, several of the most significant clusters appeared to be linked to common viral pathogens. Across donors, presence/absence analyses took sequencing depth to be roughly uniform.

With 60 Vbeta and 13 Jbeta primers, the PCR was carried out. Repertoires were generated with immunoSEQ multiplex PCR, while TCRdb's copy carries only in-frame clones and drops some. The data contain fewer than 200,000 clones, under 85% of them seen just once; the ten biggest clones take up approximately 5.6%. The V and J ends lost 1 base and 1 base respectively, with 16 bases between them. The germline V gene encodes CDR1 SGHDN and CDR2 FVKESK. This CDR3 contains 17 residues. Note on this clone: What it binds is unknown.

This clonotype was obtained from a woman aged 18-29 years in good health and CMV-seropositive. The sequenced sample was PBMCs. V and J are TRBV14 and TRBJ1-2, with D perhaps TRBD1 (6 bases). CDR3 DNA: TGTGCCAGCAGCCAAGTACAGGGCGCCACCTTTAACTATGGCTACACCTTC. Its translation: CASSQVQGATFNYGYTF.